The 12 T cell receptor beta chains below all came from one sample that was sequenced in a study of blood T cells in healthy people across ages. Primed by a sample-barcoded 5' primer and a J-beta primer mix, a second PCR proceeded for about 6 to 11 cycles. TCRdb analysed the 5' RACE reads with MiXCR anew, one entry per CDR3 protein. The repertoire holds over 950,000 distinct CDR3 sequences, 30% to 40% seen once, with around 13% in the top ten. Sequenced material: blood. Source of these receptors: a man aged 18 to 30 in good health.

In this sample, this clonotype turned up a few times. The chain has TRBV24-1 and TRBJ2-3; D may be TRBD1 (5 bases). The V and J ends lost 6 bases and 4 bases respectively, with 13 bases between them. The CDR3 consists of 14 residues. Germline V lookup: CDR1 KGHDR, CDR2 SFDVKD. The CDR3 loop is CATSSRAGADTQYF. DNA for the CDR3: TGTGCCACCAGTTCCAGGGCCGGAGCAGATACGCAGTATTTT.

This clonotype was detected a few times. The gene calls are TRBV7-2 and TRBJ1-1; D gene uncertain. This CDR3 spans 14 amino acids. Trimming took off 2 bases at V and 1 base at J, with 8 bases between the two ends. Per the germline V gene, CDR1 is SGHTA and CDR2 is FQGNSA. The CDR3 here is CASSLHPGNTEAFF. The CDR3 DNA is TGTGCCAGCAGCTTACATCCGGGGAACACTGAAGCTTTCTTT. Variable domain in full (rest from reference TRBV7-2 and TRBJ1-1): GAGVSQSPSNKVTEKGKDVELRCDPISGHTALYWYRQSLGQGLEFLIYFQGNSAPDKSGLPSDRFSAERTGGSVSTLTIQRTQQEDSAVYLCASSLHPGNTEAFFGQGTRLTVV.

This clonotype appeared a few times. The gene calls are TRBV2 and TRBJ2-1, with D unclear. The V end was cut by 7 bases, the J end by 6 bases, with 10 bases between. Germline lookup yields CDR1 SNHLY and CDR2 FYNNEI. The CDR3 extends over 12 amino acids. The chain's CDR3 is CASTHLGNEQFF. The DNA of the CDR3 is TGTGCCAGCACCCACCTCGGCAATGAGCAGTTCTTC. The full variable domain, its missing parts supplied by reference TRBV2 and TRBJ2-1, is EPEVTQTPSHQVTQMGQEVILRCVPISNHLYFYWYRQILGQKVEFLVSFYNNEISEKSEIFDDQFSVERPDGSNFTLKIRSTKLEDSAMYFCASTHLGNEQFFGPGTRLTVL.

This clonotype was seen ten or more times. A read error may produce the germline difference seen at one junction end. The genes are TRBV9 and TRBJ1-1; 7 bases fit TRBD1. This CDR3 region has 14 residues. Looked up from germline, CDR1 is SGDLS and CDR2 is YYNGEE. The CDR3 nucleotides read TGCGCCAGCAGCCCAGGAGGGGGCTACACTGAAGCTTTCTTT. It encodes CASSPGGGYTEAFF.

V and J are TRBV7-2 and TRBJ1-1; no reliable D call. V lost 7 bases, J lost 1 base, and 10 bases lay in between. This CDR3 has 13 residues. Germline-derived CDR1 and CDR2 are SGHTA and FQGNSA. CDR3 loop: CASTATQNTEAFF. In nucleotides, the CDR3 is TGTGCCAGCACTGCGACACAGAACACTGAAGCTTTCTTT.

The chain recombines TRBV6-2 or TRBV6-3 with TRBJ2-1, with D uncertain. The CDR3 is 14 amino acids. The V gene lost 5 bases and the J gene lost 0 bases, with 8 bases spanning the gap. The germline V gene encodes CDR1 MNHEY and CDR2 SVGEGT. CDR3 amino acids: CASSEMSSYNEQFF. The CDR3 DNA reads TGTGCCAGCAGTGAAATGAGCTCCTACAATGAGCAGTTCTTC.

With respect to this clonotype: One end of the junction varies from germline; a read error may be responsible. The chain couples TRBV6-5 to TRBJ1-2; TRBD1 is a possible D gene (5 bases). CDR1 MNHEY and CDR2 SVGAGI come from the germline V gene. The CDR3 spans 16 residues. DNA of the CDR3: TGTGCCAACAGTCGTCGGATCCTGGGGGGGAGCTATGGCTACACCTTC. This encodes CANSRRILGGSYGYTF.

The chain couples TRBV7-9 to TRBJ2-7; D call uncertain. Germline V gene sequence: CDR1 SEHNR, CDR2 FQNEAQ (reference sequence). V was shortened by 3 bases and J by 6 bases, with 9 bases between the two germline ends. There are 12 residues in the CDR3. CDR3 protein: CASSFTLPEQYF. CDR3 bases: TGTGCCAGCAGCTTCACATTACCCGAGCAGTACTTC.

This clonotype was observed a handful of times. The chain employs TRBV25-1 and TRBJ1-1, with no clear D. The germline V gene has CDR1 MGHDK and CDR2 SYGVNS. The V end was cut by 1 base, the J end by 3 bases, with 12 bases between. The CDR3 has 15 residues. In nucleotides, the CDR3 is TGTGCCAGCAGTGAATGGCATGGGAGGGACACTGAAGCTTTCTTT. This encodes CASSEWHGRDTEAFF.

This clonotype was counted only a few times. This chain connects TRBV28 to TRBJ1-1; D is unclear. CDR1 MDHEN and CDR2 SYDVKM come from the germline V gene. The CDR3 extends over 13 amino acids. With 4 bases removed from V and 6 bases from J, the gap between germline ends came to 12 bases. The CDR3 protein is CASSSPRGAEAFF. The CDR3 DNA follows: TGTGCCAGCAGTTCTCCTCGAGGCGCTGAAGCTTTCTTT. The full variable domain, completed using reference TRBV28 and TRBJ1-1, is DVKVTQSSRYLVKRTGEKVFLECVQDMDHENMFWYRQDPGLGLRLIYFSYDVKMKEKGDIPEGYSVSREKKERFSLILESASTNQTSMYLCASSSPRGAEAFFGQGTRLTVV.

This clonotype was seen many times. This sequence joins TRBV29-1 and TRBJ2-1, with 7 bases that match TRBD2. CDR1 is SQVTM, CDR2 ANQGSEA, per germline. This CDR3 comprises 12 residues. Trimming at V came to 4 bases and at J to 7 bases, leaving 4 bases not matched to a gene. CDR3 sequence reads: CSVGKGGNEQFF. The CDR3 DNA reads TGCAGCGTTGGTAAGGGAGGGAATGAGCAGTTCTTC.

Turning to this clonotype: One end of the junction does not line up with germline, which may come from a read error. This sequence joins TRBV20-1 and TRBJ1-2; weak D call: TRBD1 (5 bases). The germline CDR1 and CDR2 sequences are DFQATT and SNEGSKA (reference sequence). CDR3 length: 15 amino acids. The chain's CDR3 is CSAPSGGWYNYGHTF. The CDR3 DNA reads as TGCAGTGCCCCTTCTGGGGGTTGGTATAACTATGGCCACACCTTC.